Each of the 5 T cell receptor beta chains below was sequenced from the same sample in a study of blood T cell repertoires in COVID-19. Profiled with immunoSEQ multiplex PCR; TCRdb holds only in-frame clones, not every one. Among 100,000 or so clones listed, approximately 89% were seen once. Sequencing was performed on peripheral blood. The receptors were gathered from a human donor in a cohort sampled during active COVID-19.

The J gene is TRBJ1-1, the V gene TRBV5-3, with 7 positions matching TRBD1. TRBV5-3 carries the ORF label, with uncertain function. Losses at the gene ends were 4 bases for V and 4 bases for J; bases not matched to a gene: 16. The CDR3 loop spans 17 amino acids. CDR3 nucleotides: TGTGCCAGAAGCACCAATAAGGGGGCGCGAAGGTGCACTGAAGCTTTCTTT. This encodes CARSTNKGARRCTEAFF.

This clone was observed a few times. The chain recombines TRBV20-1 with TRBJ2-5; D is ambiguous. The V gene lost 3 bases and the J gene lost 4 bases, with 6 bases spanning the gap. Germline CDR1 and CDR2: DFQATT and SNEGSKA (reference sequence). There are 11 residues in the CDR3. The CDR3 DNA follows: TGCAGTGCTAGTCTCGTAGAGACCCAGTACTTC. Protein sequence: CSASLVETQYF.

The rearrangement joins TRBV13 to TRBJ1-1; 8 nucleotides agree with TRBD1. Looked up from germline, CDR1 is PRHDT and CDR2 is FYEKMQ (reference sequence). This CDR3 is built from 17 residues. After removal of 3 bases from V and 2 bases from J, the junction contained 11 bases not matched to a gene. CDR3 in amino acids: CASSFRTGWTINTEAFF. The DNA of the CDR3 is TGTGCCAGCAGCTTCCGGACAGGGTGGACTATTAACACTGAAGCTTTCTTT.

The chain couples TRBV4-3 to TRBJ2-2; the D is unclear. The length of the CDR3 is 14 residues. CDR1 and CDR2 from the germline V gene are LGHNA and YSLEER. Between the trimmed V and J ends, which lost 6 bases and 5 bases, there was a span of 13 bases. CDR3 protein: CASSQTSRTGELFF. CDR3 nucleotide sequence: TGCGCCAGCAGTCAGACCAGCAGGACCGGGGAGCTGTTTTTT.

The chain's CDR3 is CASTPDRTEAFF. Here the CDR3 DNA reads TGTGCCAGCACGCCGGACAGGACTGAAGCTTTCTTT. The chain has TRBV12-3 or TRBV12-4 and TRBJ1-1; 7 positions agree with TRBD1. The CDR3 is made up of 12 amino acids. J lost 5 bases, V lost 7 bases, and 4 bases had no gene match.